These 30 T cell receptor beta chains came from one sample sequenced in a study of metastatic and nonmetastatic thyroid tumors. From the PCR reads, TCRdb re-called clones with MiXCR. The repertoire holds roughly 75,000 clones, with around 12% as singletons. Each patient came to thyroid surgery without any prior treatment (of any kind). Sequencing was performed on tumor tissue. The receptors shown here come from a female donor with papillary thyroid cancer or a benign thyroid nodule (not recorded which). Some clones in this sample may be carry-over from other donors' samples.

At least ten counts were recorded for this clone. This chain joins TRBV20-1 and TRBJ1-1; 7 nucleotides agree with TRBD1. The trim removed 2 bases at V and 6 bases at J, leaving 6 bases unmatched. Per the germline V gene, CDR1 is DFQATT and CDR2 is SNEGSKA (reference sequence). CDR3 length: 13 residues. The CDR3 sequence is CSARPQGRSEAFF. The CDR3 coding sequence is TGCAGTGCTAGACCACAGGGGAGGTCTGAAGCTTTCTTT.

This clone came up a few times. A read error is possible here, since a much larger clone lies one base away. This chain uses TRBV28 with TRBJ2-7; D unclear. V lost 4 bases and J 5 bases, leaving 12 bases between the germline ends. Germline V CDR1 and CDR2: MDHEN, SYDVKM. The CDR3 consists of 13 residues. As DNA, the CDR3 is TGTGCCAGCAGTTCCCCTCCATGTGACGAGCAGTACTTC. Translation: CASSSPPCDEQYF.

This clone came up many times. The V and J genes are TRBV6-2 or TRBV6-3 and TRBJ1-1; D perhaps matches TRBD1 (6 bases). Germline V CDR1 and CDR2: MNHEY, SVGEGT. The germline V and J ends were trimmed by 5 bases and 4 bases, with 17 bases remaining between them. There are 15 residues in the CDR3. The CDR3 region has the DNA TGTGCCAGCAGTAGGAACAGGGCTAGTACCACTGAAGCTTTCTTT. It codes for CASSRNRASTTEAFF.

This clone was found many times. The sample has other DNA sequences that encode this CDR3 too. J is TRBJ2-1 and V is TRBV10-1; TRBD1 is a possible D gene (5 bases). In germline, CDR1 is WNHNN, CDR2 SYGVQD (reference sequence). The CDR3 is 13 residues long. V was trimmed by 0 bases and J by 9 bases, leaving 9 bases between them. This chain's CDR3 is CASSESLGLEQFF. CDR3 DNA sequence: TGCGCCAGCAGTGAGTCTCTGGGGCTTGAGCAGTTCTTC.

In this sample, this clone turned up many times. This rearrangement joins TRBV6-4 to TRBJ1-1; D remains ambiguous. Germline values: CDR1 MRHNA, CDR2 SNTAGT. The germline V and J ends were trimmed by 4 bases and 4 bases, with 16 bases remaining between them. This CDR3 region has 15 residues. The CDR3 reads CASSGERKRTTEAFF. As DNA, the CDR3 is TGTGCCAGCAGTGGGGAAAGAAAAAGGACCACTGAAGCTTTCTTT.

This clone was observed a few times. This may be a read error, as it is one base from a much larger clone. The chain carries TRBV2 and TRBJ2-2; TRBD1 is a possible D gene (6 bases). The CDR3 totals 15 residues. The germline gives CDR1 SNHLY, CDR2 FYNNEI. Trimming removed 4 bases at V and 6 bases at J, with 15 bases between. CDR3 region: CASSGEQGKSGELFF. The CDR3, as DNA: TGTGCCAGCAGTGGGGAGCAGGGGAAGTCCGGGGAGCTGTTTTTT.

The chain joins TRBV11-1 to TRBJ2-1; the D gene is possibly TRBD2 (6 bases). Trimming pared 4 bases from V and 7 bases from J, leaving 20 bases between. Germline loops: CDR1 SGHAT, CDR2 FQDESV (reference sequence). This CDR3 is built from 16 residues. CDR3 coding DNA: TGTGCCAGCAGCTCCTTAGCGGTGACTTTGTATAATGAGCAGTTCTTC. Translation gives CASSSLAVTLYNEQFF.

There are a few counts of this clone. The V and J genes are TRBV20-1 and TRBJ2-7, with 7 bases lining up with TRBD1. Germline CDR1 reads DFQATT; CDR2 reads SNEGSKA (reference sequence). The CDR3 is 13 residues long. V lost 3 bases, J lost 5 bases, and 7 bases stayed unmatched. CDR3 bases: TGCAGTGCTAGGGGGGTAGGGGGCCACGAGCAGTACTTC. This gives the protein CSARGVGGHEQYF.

This clone was recorded many times. The chain combines TRBV6-2 or TRBV6-3 with TRBJ1-5, with D tentatively TRBD1 (6 bases). V was clipped by 3 bases and J by 6 bases, with 12 bases between them. Germline V CDR1 and CDR2: MNHEY, SVGEGT. The CDR3 extends over 14 amino acids. This CDR3 is CASSYGQGIQPQHF. DNA of the CDR3: TGTGCCAGCAGTTATGGGCAGGGGATTCAGCCCCAGCATTTT.

This clone was picked up many times. The chain combines TRBV4-2 with TRBJ1-2; tentatively, D is TRBD1 (5 bases). The CDR3 length is 15 residues. Germline CDR1 reads LGHNA; CDR2 reads YNFKEQ. V was shortened by 2 bases and J by 1 base, with 11 bases between the two germline ends. CDR3: CASSQRDRLNYGYTF. The CDR3 bases are TGTGCCAGCAGCCAACGGGACCGACTTAACTATGGCTACACCTTC.

In the case of this clone: A much larger clonotype is one base distant, so this may be a read error. The same CDR3 is also encoded by other DNA sequences in this sample. This rearrangement joins TRBV12-3 or TRBV12-4 to TRBJ1-2; 11 nucleotides align to TRBD1. The CDR3 totals 19 residues. This chain's CDR3 is CASSLMQGRVDRGHYDYTF. DNA for the CDR3: TGTGCCAGCAGTTTAATGCAGGGGCGGGTGGACAGGGGGCACTATGACTACACCTTC.

As to this clone: This clone may be a read error of a much larger clone one base away. The sample carries other DNA sequences with the same CDR3. The chain recombines TRBV29-1 with TRBJ2-1; maybe TRBD1 (8 bases). Trimming cost V 3 bases and J 7 bases, with 16 bases left between them. This CDR3 contains 14 residues. The germline CDR1 and CDR2 sequences are SQVTM and ANQGSEA. CDR3 in amino acids: CSVDVQGGGNEQFF. The CDR3 region has the DNA TGCAGCGTTGACGTACAGGGGGGGGGAAATGAGCAGTTCTTC.

In this sample, this clone turned up many times. The chain has TRBV2 and TRBJ2-5, with TRBD1 matching 7 bases. The CDR3 has 12 residues. Germline CDR1 and CDR2: SNHLY and FYNNEI. The J segment lost 0 bases and the V segment lost 8 bases, leaving 0 bases of the junction unmatched. The DNA of the CDR3 is TGTGCCAGCGGACAGGACCAAGAGACCCAGTACTTC. Translating it yields CASGQDQETQYF. Combining the CDR3 with reference TRBV2 and TRBJ2-5 gives the whole variable domain EPEVTQTPSHQVTQMGQEVILRCVPISNHLYFYWYRQILGQKVEFLVSFYNNEISEKSEIFDDQFSVERPDGSNFTLKIRSTKLEDSAMYFCASGQDQETQYFGPGTRLLVL.

This clone was seen many times. V gene TRBV20-1 combines with J gene TRBJ2-3; D remains unclear. Per the germline V gene, CDR1 is DFQATT and CDR2 is SNEGSKA (reference sequence). This CDR3 has 16 amino acids. The germline V and J ends were trimmed by 0 bases and 0 bases, with 13 bases remaining between them. The CDR3 spells CSAREQGAQSTDTQYF. The CDR3 DNA reads TGCAGTGCTAGAGAGCAAGGAGCGCAAAGCACAGATACGCAGTATTTT.

This clone occurred many times. The V and J genes are TRBV5-1 and TRBJ1-2; TRBD1 agrees at 7 bases. V lost 1 base, J lost 4 bases, and 13 bases stayed unmatched. CDR1 SGHRS and CDR2 YFSETQ come from the germline V gene. The CDR3 has 17 amino acids. The CDR3 reads CASSLLPPRDSTYGYTF. Here the CDR3 DNA reads TGCGCCAGCAGCTTGTTACCACCCCGGGACAGCACCTATGGCTACACCTTC.

The rearrangement links TRBV20-1 to TRBJ2-7; 8 bases map to TRBD2. Trimming removed 6 bases from V and 0 bases from J; junction bases left unmatched: 4. The CDR3 spans 13 residues. The germline CDR1 and CDR2 sequences are DFQATT and SNEGSKA (reference sequence). In DNA form, the CDR3 reads TGCAGTGCCGAAAGCGGGAGCTCCTACGAGCAGTACTTC. It translates to CSAESGSSYEQYF.

Comments on this clone: A read error may be the cause here, since a much bigger clone is one base away. This specimen includes other DNA sequences encoding the same CDR3. The chain joins TRBV19 to TRBJ2-5, with 7 positions matching TRBD1. The germline V gene has CDR1 LNHDA and CDR2 SQIVND (reference sequence). This CDR3 spans 11 amino acids. CDR3 sequence reads: CASRGRGTQYF. CDR3 sequence (DNA): TGTGCGAGTAGGGGGCGTGGGACCCAGTACTTC. The complete variable domain, with remaining parts taken from reference TRBV19 and TRBJ2-5, reads DGGITQSPKYLFRKEGQNVTLSCEQNLNHDAMYWYRQDPGQGLRLIYYSQIVNDFQKGDIAEGYSVSREKKESFPLTVTSAQKNPTAFYLCASRGRGTQYFGPGTRLLVL.

Comments on this clone: Possible read error: a much larger clone is one base away. The CDR3 loop is CASSYRPSGFAGQPQHF. CDR3 sequence (DNA): TGTGCCAGCAGTTATAGGCCGTCGGGGTTCGCTGGTCAGCCCCAGCATTTT. V usage is TRBV6-2 or TRBV6-3 and J usage is TRBJ1-5; D call uncertain. This CDR3 comprises 17 residues. V lost 3 bases and J 6 bases, leaving 21 bases between the germline ends. Germline CDR1 is MNHEY and CDR2 is SVGEGT.

This clone was seen many times. This chain joins TRBV5-6 and TRBJ2-2; 13 bases agree with TRBD2. Germline V gene data show CDR1 as SGHDT and CDR2 as YYEEEE. The CDR3 length is 17 residues. Trimming took 3 bases from V and 4 from J; bases not matched to a gene: 6. The CDR3 coding sequence is TGTGCCAGCAGCTGGGGACTAGCGGGAACCGGCACCGGGGAGCTGTTTTTT. Translating it yields CASSWGLAGTGTGELFF.

This clone showed up many times. The chain links TRBV5-1 to TRBJ2-1; possibly TRBD1 or TRBD2 for D (5 bases each). CDR1 and CDR2 from the germline V gene are SGHRS and YFSETQ. The CDR3 totals 15 residues. Trimming cost V 4 bases and J 4 bases, with 15 bases left between them. The CDR3 loop is CASSTLGTVYNEQFF. The DNA for the CDR3 is TGCGCCAGCAGCACCCTTGGGACGGTGTACAATGAGCAGTTCTTC.

V is TRBV2 and J is TRBJ2-6; TRBD1 aligns across 7 bases. The CDR3 covers 18 residues. J lost 1 base, V lost 3 bases, and 9 bases had no gene match. Germline CDR1 is SNHLY and CDR2 is FYNNEI. Written as DNA, the CDR3 is TGTGCCAGCAGTGATGGGACAGTAATACTATCTGGGGCCAACGTCCTGACTTTC. Protein: CASSDGTVILSGANVLTF.

This clone has a count of ten or more. V and J are TRBV24-1 and TRBJ1-5; TRBD1 is a possible D gene (5 bases). The CDR3 is 15 residues long. Germline V gene sequence: CDR1 KGHDR, CDR2 SFDVKD. Trimming shortened V by 2 bases and J by 3 bases, and 10 bases separated the two germline ends. CDR3 DNA: TGTGCCACCAGTGATTCACAGGAGAACAATCAGCCCCAGCATTTT. This codes for CATSDSQENNQPQHF.

This clone has ten or more counts. The same CDR3 arises from other DNA sequences in this sample as well. CDR3 region: CASSQAREQYF. CDR3 sequence (DNA): TGTGCCAGCAGCCAGGCTCGGGAGCAGTACTTC. The chain combines TRBV5-6 with TRBJ2-7; D is undetermined. V lost 4 bases and J 7 bases, leaving 9 bases between the germline ends. Per germline, CDR1 SGHDT and CDR2 YYEEEE. This CDR3 has 11 amino acids.

This clone has at least ten counts. The chain couples TRBV12-5 to TRBJ2-1; 9 nucleotides match TRBD2. Germline CDR1 and CDR2: LGHNT and FRNRAP. This CDR3 region has 17 residues. The V gene end was trimmed by 0 bases and the J gene end by 3 bases; junction bases not matched to a gene: 6. The CDR3 sequence is CASGLVTTSGYYNEQFF. CDR3 sequence (DNA): TGTGCTAGTGGTTTGGTAACGACTAGCGGATACTACAATGAGCAGTTCTTC. Drawing the rest from reference TRBV12-5 and TRBJ2-1, the complete variable domain is DARVTQTPRHKVTEMGQEVTMRCQPILGHNTVFWYRQTMMQGLELLAYFRNRAPLDDSGMPKDRFSAEMPDATLATLKIQPSEPRDSAVYFCASGLVTTSGYYNEQFFGPGTRLTVL.

This clone was recorded at least ten times. The V call is TRBV3-1, the J call TRBJ1-6, with 8 bases fitting TRBD1. V shed 3 bases and J 10 bases; nucleotides not matched to a gene: 8. Germline V gives CDR1 LGHDT, CDR2 YNNKEL (reference sequence). This CDR3 comprises 15 residues. CDR3 sequence (DNA): TGTGCCAGCAGCCACGGAGGACAGGGAGTATCACCCCTCCACTTT. It codes for CASSHGGQGVSPLHF. The full variable domain, its missing parts supplied by reference TRBV3-1 and TRBJ1-6, is DTAVSQTPKYLVTQMGNDKSIKCEQNLGHDTMYWYKQDSKKFLKIMFSYNNKELIINETVPNRFSPKSPDKAHLNLHINSLELGDSAVYFCASSHGGQGVSPLHFGNGTRLTVT.

This clone was recorded at least ten times. The rearrangement links TRBV10-3 to TRBJ2-5; D unresolved. The CDR3 contains 11 residues. V was cut by 7 bases and J by 5 bases, with 8 bases left in between. Looked up from germline, CDR1 is ENHRY and CDR2 is SYGVKD. The CDR3 DNA follows: TGTGCCATCAAACTGGGGGAGACCCAGTACTTC. It yields the protein CAIKLGETQYF.

This clone was counted only a few times. A much larger clone lies a single base off, so this may be a read error. V and J are TRBV10-1 and TRBJ1-1; no reliable D call. The germline CDR1 and CDR2 sequences are WNHNN and SYGVQD (reference sequence). There are 12 residues in the CDR3. In nucleotides, the CDR3 is TGTGACATCAGTGAGTCGTTAAGTCGGGCTTTCTTT. Its protein is CDISESLSRAFF.

The chain carries TRBV25-1 and TRBJ1-1; 7 bases align to TRBD1. Germline V gene data show CDR1 as MGHDK and CDR2 as SYGVNS. The length of the CDR3 is 13 residues. CDR3 loop: CDRIGDRNTEAFF. In DNA, the CDR3 is TGTGACAGAATCGGGGACAGGAACACTGAAGCTTTCTTT.

In its sample, this clone was seen many times. The chain recombines TRBV18 with TRBJ2-1, with D possibly matching TRBD2 (5 bases). The CDR3 has 14 amino acids. CDR1 is KGHSH, CDR2 LQKENI, per germline. V lost 4 bases and J 7 bases, leaving 14 bases between the germline ends. The CDR3 region has the DNA TGTGCCAGCTCACAAGTAAACGGGGATAATGAGCAGTTCTTC. It specifies CASSQVNGDNEQFF.

Concerning this clone itself: One end of the junction fails to match germline, which may point to a read error. This rearrangement joins TRBV6-1 to TRBJ2-7; either TRBD1 or TRBD2 may supply D (5 bases each). Germline V CDR1 and CDR2: MNHNS, SASEGT. The CDR3 contains 13 residues. The CDR3 coding sequence is TGTGCTAGCAGTAACCCGTGGGGGTACGGGCAGTACTTC. It encodes CASSNPWGYGQYF.